A selection of T cell receptor beta chains follows, all from one sample in a study of blood T cell repertoires in COVID-19. Repertoires were generated with immunoSEQ multiplex PCR, while TCRdb's copy carries only in-frame clones and drops some. The sample consists of 85,000 to 100,000 clones, approximately 84% of them appearing once. Sequenced input: peripheral blood. The source is a woman aged 55 to 70 with acute or convalescent COVID-19. Each CDR3 is given with its conserved first and last residue. A D gene is named only where the DNA matches it firmly. Clone size is given for some rows only: seen once, a few or many times, or a class if the clone is expanded.

J: TRBJ1-1; V: TRBV11-2; size: once; D: .; CDR3: CASSLGVRGEAFF; DNA: TGTGCCAGCAGCTTAGGGGTTAGGGGTGAAGCTTTCTTT
J: TRBJ2-5; V: TRBV2; size: .; D: .; CDR3: CASRTEETQYF; DNA: TGTGCCAGCAGGACAGAAGAGACCCAGTACTTC
J: TRBJ1-2; V: TRBV10-3; size: .; D: TRBD1; CDR3: CAISESAGGNYGYTF; DNA: TGTGCCATCAGTGAGTCTGCAGGGGGCAACTATGGCTACACCTTC
J: TRBJ1-1; V: TRBV19; size: .; D: .; CDR3: CASSMGGGKMNTEAFF; DNA: TGTGCCAGTAGTATGGGCGGGGGAAAAATGAACACTGAAGCTTTCTTT
J: TRBJ2-7; V: TRBV28; size: once; D: TRBD1; CDR3: CASSPATGKLYEQYF; DNA: TGTGCCAGCAGTCCGGCGACAGGGAAGCTCTACGAGCAGTACTTC
J: TRBJ2-7; V: TRBV27; size: .; D: .; CDR3: CASSLQTGGASIYEQYF; DNA: TGTGCCAGCAGCCTACAAACCGGAGGGGCCTCTATCTACGAGCAGTACTTC
J: TRBJ2-3; V: TRBV5-1; size: .; D: .; CDR3: CASRQEAGTDTQYF; DNA: TGCGCCAGCAGACAGGAAGCAGGCACAGATACGCAGTATTTT
J: TRBJ1-1; V: TRBV6-5; size: .; D: .; CDR3: CASSYSSGPGAEAFF; DNA: TGTGCCAGCAGTTACTCGAGCGGCCCAGGGGCTGAAGCTTTCTTT
J: TRBJ2-2; V: TRBV19; size: once; D: TRBD2; CDR3: CASSTGTSGGPTTGELFF; DNA: TGTGCCAGTAGTACGGGGACTAGCGGGGGGCCGACGACCGGGGAGCTGTTTTTT
J: TRBJ2-1; V: TRBV3-1/TRBV3-2; size: .; D: .; CDR3: CASSQDRGYNEQFF; DNA: TGTGCCAGCAGCCAAGACCGGGGGTACAATGAGCAGTTCTTC
J: TRBJ2-2; V: TRBV7-9; size: .; D: TRBD1; CDR3: CASSLLTGVPSGELFF; DNA: TGTGCCAGCAGCTTATTGACAGGGGTTCCGTCCGGGGAGCTGTTTTTT
J: TRBJ1-2; V: TRBV2; size: .; D: TRBD1; CDR3: CASAYTGGDYGYTF; DNA: TGTGCCAGCGCTTACACAGGGGGCGACTATGGCTACACCTTC
J: TRBJ2-7; V: TRBV6-1; size: .; D: .; CDR3: CASSRAGPPDEQYF; DNA: TGTGCCAGCAGTAGGGCGGGCCCTCCCGACGAGCAGTACTTC
J: TRBJ1-2; V: TRBV10-3; size: .; D: TRBD1; CDR3: CAISESGQGPFYGYTF; DNA: TGTGCCATCAGTGAGTCTGGACAGGGACCATTCTATGGCTACACCTTC
J: TRBJ2-7; V: TRBV11-2; size: few; D: TRBD1; CDR3: CASSNGQGPSYEQYF; DNA: TGTGCCAGCAGCAACGGACAGGGCCCCTCCTACGAGCAGTACTTC
J: TRBJ2-3; V: TRBV9; size: .; D: .; CDR3: CASSVATSLGRFNALSTDTQYF; DNA: TGTGCCAGCAGCGTAGCTACGTCTTTAGGCAGGTTCAACGCCCTTAGCACAGATACGCAGTATTTT